What follows describes a single T cell receptor beta chain. Using immunoSEQ multiplex PCR, the repertoire was profiled, and TCRdb retains in-frame clones only, with some absent. This sample has roughly 100,000 clones, with 80% to 90% found just once. The data belong to a study of blood T cell repertoires in COVID-19. V shed 4 bases, J shed 4 bases, and the junction held 4 bases outside the gene matches. The CDR3 consists of 14 residues. Germline-derived CDR1 and CDR2 are SGHTA and FQGTGA. Sequenced input: peripheral blood. The TCR was taken from an elderly man with acute or convalescent COVID-19. The rearrangement links TRBV7-3 to TRBJ2-5; TRBD1 agrees at 9 bases. This chain's CDR3 is CASSSGTGTETQYF. The CDR3 bases are TGTGCCAGCAGCTCGGGGACAGGGACAGAGACCCAGTACTTC.